This TCR beta chain comes out of a study of early T cells in non-severe SARS-CoV-2 infection. Study context: Sequencing was performed on bulk RNA from unsorted whole blood, leaving chains unpaired. Regarding the study as a whole: Anti-spike CD8 responses were favored in VDJdb matching, and private and CD4 specificities were missed.

This clonotype has a count of ten or more. Antigen: not known. The V gene end was trimmed by 7 bases and the J gene end by 0 bases; junction bases not matched to a gene: 18. Looked up from germline, CDR1 is MDHEN and CDR2 is SYDVKM. The CDR3 runs 19 residues. The TCR library protocol attached unique molecular identifiers to the individual cDNA molecules. TCRdb reanalysed the 5' RACE reads using MiXCR and keeps one entry per CDR3 protein. The sample has 70,000 to 85,000 distinct CDR3 sequences; 12% are singletons. This rearrangement joins TRBV28 to TRBJ2-3; 8 positions match TRBD2. This TCR derives from an adult who was a healthcare worker with PCR-confirmed SARS-CoV-2 infection or an uninfected control (not recorded which). Sequenced material: whole blood. The CDR3 DNA is TGTGCCAGCATTCCCGGAGGAGCGGGAGAAAAGATGAGCACAGATACGCAGTATTTT. This translates into CASIPGGAGEKMSTDTQYF.